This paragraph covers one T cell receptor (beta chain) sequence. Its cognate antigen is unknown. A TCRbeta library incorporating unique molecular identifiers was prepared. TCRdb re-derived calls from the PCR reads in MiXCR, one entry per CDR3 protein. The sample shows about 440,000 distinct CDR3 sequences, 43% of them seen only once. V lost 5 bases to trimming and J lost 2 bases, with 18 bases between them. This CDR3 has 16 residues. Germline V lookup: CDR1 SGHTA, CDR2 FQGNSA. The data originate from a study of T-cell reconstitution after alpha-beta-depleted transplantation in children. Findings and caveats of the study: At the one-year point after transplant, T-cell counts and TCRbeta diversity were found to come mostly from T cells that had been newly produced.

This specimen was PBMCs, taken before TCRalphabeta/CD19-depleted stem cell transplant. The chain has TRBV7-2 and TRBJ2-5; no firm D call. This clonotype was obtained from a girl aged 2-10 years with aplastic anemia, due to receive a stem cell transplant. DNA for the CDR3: TGTGCCAGCAGCCCTATGCCCACAAAGTTTCAAGAGACCCAGTACTTC. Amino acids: CASSPMPTKFQETQYF.